The 31 T cell receptor beta chains presented below share a single source sample, sequenced in a study of cytomegalovirus exposure and HLA in healthy donors. Both 60 Vbeta primers and 13 Jbeta primers went into the PCR. Libraries were prepared by immunoSEQ multiplex PCR; TCRdb keeps only in-frame clonotypes and omits some of them. The sample has some 200,000 clones, around 84% seen once. The sequenced sample consisted of PBMCs. Source of these receptors: a woman aged 45-65 years in good health and CMV-seropositive.

The chain employs TRBV2 and TRBJ2-5, with TRBD1 matching 9 bases. The CDR3 contains 14 residues. Trimming removed 8 bases from V and 3 bases from J; junction bases left unmatched: 7. CDR1 is SNHLY and CDR2 is FYNNEI in the germline V gene. The CDR3 loop reads CASRTGQGKETQYF. CDR3 nucleotides: TGTGCCAGCCGAACGGGACAGGGCAAAGAGACCCAGTACTTC.

This chain joins TRBV7-6 and TRBJ2-7; D possibly corresponds to TRBD2 (7 bases). CDR3 size: 15 residues. CDR1 and CDR2 (germline): SGHVS, FNYEAQ. V gave up 6 bases and J gave up 6 bases, with 21 bases separating them. The CDR3 sequence is CASSPGEGSGFEQYF. The CDR3 DNA follows: TGTGCCAGCAGTCCAGGGGAGGGGTCGGGGTTCGAGCAGTACTTC.

The DNA for the CDR3 is TGTGCCAGCAGCGCGACGACTAGCGGAGACACAGATACGCAGTATTTT. Amino acids: CASSATTSGDTDTQYF. V and J are TRBV9 and TRBJ2-3; 9 bases agree with TRBD2. The CDR3 extends over 16 amino acids. Germline V gene data show CDR1 as SGDLS and CDR2 as YYNGEE. V lost 3 bases to trimming and J lost 2 bases; unmatched junction nucleotides: 7.

The V call is TRBV7-9, the J call TRBJ2-7; the D gene is possibly TRBD2 (6 bases). Germline CDR1 reads SEHNR; CDR2 reads FQNEAQ (reference sequence). The CDR3 runs to 12 residues. With 7 bases removed from V and 5 bases from J, the gap between germline ends came to 12 bases. CDR3 DNA: TGTGCCAGCAATGTGTGGGGGGACGAGCAGTACTTC. Translating gives CASNVWGDEQYF.

This chain joins TRBV6-5 and TRBJ1-5, with 9 bases lining up with TRBD1. Germline assignment: CDR1 MNHEY and CDR2 SVGAGI. This CDR3 is 14 amino acids long. V lost 4 bases and J lost 3; bases outside the gene matches: 1. The CDR3: CASSWTGDNQPQHF. DNA of the CDR3: TGTGCCAGCAGTTGGACAGGGGACAATCAGCCCCAGCATTTT.

The chain carries TRBV27 and TRBJ1-1, with D possibly being TRBD1 (5 bases). The CDR3 has 15 residues. V dropped 5 bases and J dropped 0 bases, with 13 bases sitting between them. Germline-derived CDR1 and CDR2 are MNHEY and SMNVEV (reference sequence). The CDR3 sequence is CASSPRGTVNTEAFF. For the CDR3, the DNA is TGTGCCAGCAGTCCGCGGGGGACGGTGAACACTGAAGCTTTCTTT.

The V and J genes are TRBV16 and TRBJ2-6, with TRBD1 matching 7 bases. The germline V gene has CDR1 KGHSY and CDR2 FQNENV. CDR3 length: 18 amino acids. Trimming removed 2 bases from V and 3 bases from J; junction bases left unmatched: 10. For the CDR3, the DNA is TGTGCCAGCAGCCAAGAGAGGGGGCCAGGCGGTGGGGCCAACGTCCTGACTTTC. Translation: CASSQERGPGGGANVLTF.

V gene TRBV11-2 combines with J gene TRBJ2-2; D is ambiguous. Germline loops: CDR1 SGHAT, CDR2 FQNNGV. V was pared by 5 bases and J by 4 bases, with 17 bases between. The CDR3 extends over 16 amino acids. DNA of the CDR3: TGTGCCAGCAGCCCCCGGTCCCCCACGGTCACCGGGGAGCTGTTTTTT. As protein: CASSPRSPTVTGELFF. The full variable domain, completed using reference TRBV11-2 and TRBJ2-2, is EAGVAQSPRYKIIEKRQSVAFWCNPISGHATLYWYQQILGQGPKLLIQFQNNGVVDDSQLPKDRFSAERLKGVDSTLKIQPAKLEDSAVYLCASSPRSPTVTGELFFGEGSRLTVL.

This clone came up a few times. This rearrangement joins TRBV4-1 to TRBJ1-1; possibly TRBD1 for D (5 bases). The ends were cut back, 1 base at V and 4 bases at J, with 16 bases in the middle. Germline V lookup: CDR1 MGHRA, CDR2 YSYEKL. This CDR3 is 16 amino acids long. CDR3 protein: CASSQGPRAGRTEAFF. The CDR3 bases are TGCGCCAGCAGCCAAGGCCCCCGGGCAGGGCGCACTGAAGCTTTCTTT.

This clone was detected only once. The chain has TRBV7-2 and TRBJ1-3; D is possibly TRBD1 (5 bases). Germline-derived CDR1 and CDR2 are SGHTA and FQGNSA. V was trimmed by 10 bases and J by 6 bases, leaving 16 bases between them. This CDR3 spans 13 amino acids. CDR3 sequence: CATNRGGKNTIYF. In DNA, the CDR3 is TGTGCCACAAATAGGGGTGGAAAAAACACCATATATTTT.

This sequence joins TRBV19 and TRBJ1-4; no clear D gene. V was trimmed by 5 bases and J by 5 bases, leaving 9 bases between them. Germline CDR1 and CDR2: LNHDA and SQIVND (reference sequence). The CDR3 has 13 residues. This chain's CDR3 is CASSAGANEKLFF. Written as DNA, the CDR3 is TGTGCCAGTAGTGCCGGAGCAAATGAAAAACTGTTTTTT. The whole variable domain, filled in from reference TRBV19 and TRBJ1-4, reads DGGITQSPKYLFRKEGQNVTLSCEQNLNHDAMYWYRQDPGQGLRLIYYSQIVNDFQKGDIAEGYSVSREKKESFPLTVTSAQKNPTAFYLCASSAGANEKLFFGSGTQLSVL.

The chain has TRBV5-6 and TRBJ2-5; TRBD2 matches 11 bases. This CDR3 is 16 amino acids long. V was pared by 4 bases and J by 0 bases, with 5 bases of the junction left unmatched. CDR1 is SGHDT, CDR2 YYEEEE, per germline. The CDR3 DNA sequence: TGTGCCAGCAGCCGACTAGCGGGGCTTTACCAAGAGACCCAGTACTTC. Encoded protein: CASSRLAGLYQETQYF.

This clone has only one observation. The gene calls are TRBV7-9 and TRBJ2-1; D gene unclear. In germline, CDR1 is SEHNR, CDR2 FQNEAQ (reference sequence). The V end lost 2 bases, the J end lost 1 base, and 6 bases lay between the germline ends. The CDR3 loop spans 14 amino acids. CDR3 amino acids: CASSLSTSYNEQFF. The CDR3 nucleotides are TGTGCCAGCAGCTTATCGACTTCCTACAATGAGCAGTTCTTC.

The CDR3: CASSIGRIGTGELFF. The CDR3 region has the DNA TGTGCCAGCTCAATAGGGAGAATTGGAACCGGGGAGCTGTTTTTT. J is TRBJ2-2 and V is TRBV18; D might be TRBD2 (5 bases). Trimming shortened V by 5 bases and J by 5 bases, and 15 bases separated the two germline ends. This CDR3 has 15 residues. CDR1 KGHSH and CDR2 LQKENI come from the germline V gene.

The gene calls are TRBV7-9 and TRBJ2-1; TRBD2 matches 10 bases. The J segment lost 10 bases and the V segment lost 1 base, leaving 7 bases of the junction unmatched. Looked up from germline, CDR1 is SEHNR and CDR2 is FQNEAQ (reference sequence). The CDR3 covers 15 residues. The CDR3 nucleotides read TGTGCCAGCAGCTTAGACAGCGGGGGGGCAGGAGAGCAGTTCTTC. Translation: CASSLDSGGAGEQFF.

The J gene is TRBJ2-2, the V gene TRBV7-2, with D unclear. Trimming left V 5 bases short and J 8 bases short, with 9 bases between. The germline CDR1 and CDR2 sequences are SGHTA and FQGNSA. The CDR3 spans 12 residues. CDR3 in DNA: TGTGCCAGCAGCCTAGAGAGGGGGGAGCTGTTTTTT. This sequence encodes CASSLERGELFF.

This clone was counted a few times. The gene calls are TRBV5-1 and TRBJ2-3, with D maybe TRBD1 (7 bases). The germline V gene encodes CDR1 SGHRS and CDR2 YFSETQ. The V gene lost 0 bases and the J gene lost 3 bases, with 14 bases spanning the gap. The CDR3 covers 16 residues. The CDR3 spells CASSLGGTAITDTQYF. The CDR3 coding sequence is TGCGCCAGCAGCTTGGGCGGGACAGCGATTACAGATACGCAGTATTTT.

V is TRBV6-5 and J is TRBJ2-5; D is possibly TRBD2 (5 bases). The CDR3 contains 14 residues. V was clipped by 5 bases and J by 1 base, with 11 bases between them. Germline CDR1 and CDR2: MNHEY and SVGAGI. DNA for the CDR3: TGTGCCAGCAGTGAACGGGGTTCCCAAGAGACCCAGTACTTC. This gives the protein CASSERGSQETQYF.

This clone was seen a few times. The CDR3 spells CASSQERSPLHF. CDR3 nucleotide sequence: TGCGCCAGCAGCCAAGAGCGATCACCCCTCCACTTT. The rearrangement uses TRBV4-3 and TRBJ1-6; D remains ambiguous. V lost 0 bases, J lost 10 bases, and 4 bases lay in between. The CDR3 is 12 amino acids. CDR1 is LGHNA and CDR2 is YSLEER in the germline V gene.

The V and J genes are TRBV21-1 and TRBJ1-5; the DNA was not used to check the table's D call, TRBD1. TRBV21-1 counts as a pseudogene. This CDR3 is 24 amino acids long. CDR3 residues: CASSKHCAPDKERRGRVGNQPQHF. CDR3 nucleotide sequence: TGTGCCAGCAGCAAACACTGTGCTCCCGATAAAGAAAGGAGGGGGCGCGTCGGCAATCAGCCCCAGCATTTT.

V and J are TRBV2 and TRBJ2-3; no clear D gene. The CDR3 runs 16 residues. Germline CDR1 is SNHLY and CDR2 is FYNNEI. Between the trimmed V and J ends, which lost 3 bases and 0 bases, there was a span of 13 bases. CDR3 region: CASSDRQITSTDTQYF. Written as DNA, the CDR3 is TGTGCCAGCAGTGACAGGCAAATTACTAGCACAGATACGCAGTATTTT.

The V and J genes are TRBV2 and TRBJ1-3, with no clear D. This CDR3 is 17 amino acids long. Germline-derived CDR1 and CDR2 are SNHLY and FYNNEI. Trimming took 2 bases from V and 1 from J, leaving 15 bases between them. The CDR3 loop reads CASSENYNIPSGNTIYF. The CDR3 DNA follows: TGTGCCAGCAGTGAAAACTATAACATCCCTTCTGGAAACACCATATATTTT. The variable domain in full, completed from reference TRBV2 and TRBJ1-3, reads EPEVTQTPSHQVTQMGQEVILRCVPISNHLYFYWYRQILGQKVEFLVSFYNNEISEKSEIFDDQFSVERPDGSNFTLKIRSTKLEDSAMYFCASSENYNIPSGNTIYFGEGSWLTVV.

The V and J genes are TRBV19 and TRBJ1-6; weak D call: TRBD1 (5 bases). Germline CDR1 and CDR2: LNHDA and SQIVND (reference sequence). This CDR3 spans 14 amino acids. Trimming shortened V by 3 bases and J by 17 bases, and 20 bases separated the two germline ends. CDR3 loop: CASSMGQGVGPVHF. The CDR3 coding sequence is TGTGCCAGTAGTATGGGCCAGGGCGTTGGACCTGTCCACTTT. Combining the CDR3 with reference TRBV19 and TRBJ1-6 gives the whole variable domain DGGITQSPKYLFRKEGQNVTLSCEQNLNHDAMYWYRQDPGQGLRLIYYSQIVNDFQKGDIAEGYSVSREKKESFPLTVTSAQKNPTAFYLCASSMGQGVGPVHFGNGTRLTVT.

The chain recombines TRBV15 with TRBJ2-5; no reliable D call. V was pared by 0 bases and J by 2 bases, with 7 bases between. CDR1 is LNHNV, CDR2 YYDKDF, per germline (reference sequence). The CDR3 has 14 residues. Here the CDR3 DNA reads TGTGCCACCAGCAGAGATAGTTTTCAAGAGACCCAGTACTTC. This codes for CATSRDSFQETQYF.

This clone came up a few times. V and J are TRBV5-6 and TRBJ2-7; 8 nucleotides agree with TRBD1. The ends lost 4 bases at V and 1 base at J; junction bases unmatched: 7. The CDR3 extends over 15 amino acids. Germline V lookup: CDR1 SGHDT, CDR2 YYEEEE. The CDR3 DNA reads as TGTGCCAGCAGCCAACGGACAGGGAATTCCTACGAGCAGTACTTC. Residues: CASSQRTGNSYEQYF.

With regard to this clone: An end of the junction does not agree with germline; a read error may underlie this. This same CDR3 is encoded by further DNA sequences in the sample. V and J are TRBV28 and TRBJ1-2, with 11 bases matching TRBD1. CDR1 is MDHEN and CDR2 is SYDVKM in the germline V gene. This CDR3 is built from 13 residues. As DNA, the CDR3 is TGTGCCAGCAGTCGGACAGGGGGCAATGGCTACACTTTC. Protein product: CASSRTGGNGYTF.

The chain combines TRBV7-3 with TRBJ2-3; TRBD2 is a possible D gene (6 bases). Trimming removed 5 bases at V and 3 bases at J, with 12 bases between. Looked up from germline, CDR1 is SGHTA and CDR2 is FQGTGA. The CDR3 consists of 14 residues. Written as DNA, the CDR3 is TGTGCCAGCAGCACTGGGAGCGGGACAGATACGCAGTATTTT. The encoded protein is CASSTGSGTDTQYF.

Remarks on this clone: At one of its ends the junction is not consistent with the germline gene, which may arise from a read error. The chain combines TRBV7-7 with TRBJ1-1; 11 nucleotides align to TRBD1. The CDR3 is made up of 17 amino acids. Looked up from germline, CDR1 is SSHAT and CDR2 is FNYEAQ (reference sequence). CDR3 sequence reads: CASSFRGQGELDTEAFF. The CDR3 DNA reads TGTGCTAGCAGTTTTAGGGGACAGGGGGAGTTAGACACTGAAGCTTTCTTT.

V gene TRBV9 combines with J gene TRBJ2-2; TRBD2 matches at 11 bases. Germline values: CDR1 SGDLS, CDR2 YYNGEE. The CDR3 runs to 15 residues. With 0 bases clipped from V and 10 bases from J, the junction kept 5 bases outside the gene matches. The CDR3 region has the DNA TGTGCCAGCAGCGTAGGGGGGACTAGCGGCGAGGAGCTGTTTTTT. This codes for CASSVGGTSGEELFF.

The V gene is TRBV7-2, the J gene TRBJ1-5; D gene uncertain. The V end was cut by 1 base, the J end by 6 bases, with 10 bases between. CDR1 and CDR2 (germline): SGHTA, FQGNSA. CDR3 length: 14 amino acids. Written as DNA, the CDR3 is TGTGCCAGCAGCTTAGACGGGTGGCTTCAGCCCCAGCATTTT. Translation gives CASSLDGWLQPQHF.

The rearrangement links TRBV7-3 to TRBJ1-2, with 9 bases identical to TRBD1. Germline trimming cut 5 bases from V and 2 bases from J; bases unmatched to any gene: 3. This CDR3 spans 14 amino acids. Looked up from germline, CDR1 is SGHTA and CDR2 is FQGTGA. CDR3 DNA: TGTGCCAGCAGCGAAGGGACAGGGAACTATGGCTACACCTTC. This sequence encodes CASSEGTGNYGYTF.